The clone carrying this T cell receptor (beta chain) was detected only once. Its specificity is not known. Primers for the PCR totalled 60 Vbeta and 13 Jbeta. Only in-frame clones appear in the TCRdb table, and some are missing; sequencing was by immunoSEQ multiplex PCR. The table has 130,000 to 150,000 clones, over 75% seen once. This CDR3 spans 15 amino acids. Germline V gene sequence: CDR1 SEHNR, CDR2 FQNEAQ (reference sequence). With 2 bases clipped from V and 7 bases from J, the junction kept 6 bases outside the gene matches. The sample belongs to a study of cytomegalovirus exposure and HLA in healthy donors. Regarding the study as a whole: Certain sequence variants were highly shared and formed a cluster, and this cluster was likely a sequencing artifact. An analysis done earlier found most TCR beta V segments productive about 87% or about 30% of the time. When a later analysis compared HLA-associated TCR beta chains with equally common others, the HLA-associated chains turned out to be more clonally expanded and to have lower generation probabilities.

This receptor was taken from a woman between 50 and 59 years old in good health and CMV-seropositive. V and J are TRBV7-9 and TRBJ1-4, with 8 bases lining up with TRBD1. The material sequenced was PBMCs. The CDR3 bases are TGTGCCAGCAGCTTAAGACAGGGGAGGACTGAAAAACTGTTTTTT. It encodes CASSLRQGRTEKLFF.